What follows are 2 T cell receptor beta chains derived from one specimen sequenced in a study of T cell responses to AZD1222 COVID-19 vaccine. Clones were read by immunoSEQ multiplex PCR, and TCRdb kept only the in-frame ones, dropping some. The sample lists tens of thousands of clones; more than 75% were seen once. Material: peripheral blood, obtained on day 0 of AZD1222 vaccination. The receptors stem from an adult in good health.

V and J are TRBV5-1 and TRBJ2-4; D could derive from TRBD1 or TRBD2 (5 bases each). Trimming removed 6 bases from V and 7 bases from J, with 8 bases in between. CDR3 length: 11 amino acids. The germline gives CDR1 SGHRS, CDR2 YFSETQ. The CDR3 nucleotides are TGCGCCAGCACCTGGGGGAACATTCAGTACTTC. Translating gives CASTWGNIQYF.

This clone appeared a few times. This rearrangement joins TRBV6-5 to TRBJ2-7; 10 bases line up with TRBD1. CDR3 length: 15 amino acids. With 7 bases clipped from V and 2 bases from J, the junction kept 8 bases outside the gene matches. CDR1 is MNHEY and CDR2 is SVGAGI in the germline V gene. CDR3 amino acids: CASTRGDRGAYEQYF. CDR3 nucleotide sequence: TGTGCCAGCACCCGGGGGGACAGGGGTGCCTACGAGCAGTACTTC.